Listed below are T cell receptor beta chains from one sample, sequenced in a study of CD8 T cells in ankylosing spondylitis. Via MiXCR, TCRdb re-called the 5' RACE reads, giving one row per CDR3 protein. The repertoire holds 700,000 to 850,000 distinct CDR3 sequences, with approximately 12% as singletons. Material for sequencing was blood, either unsorted or a sorted T cell fraction (not recorded which). These receptors were collected from a male donor with ankylosing spondylitis. Both conserved end residues are part of each CDR3. D genes are given only for firm matches. Part of the rows lack a size; the others show once, few, many or a class for expanded clones.

d_gene	v_gene	j_gene	abundance	CDR3nt	CDR3aa
TRBD1	TRBV20-1	TRBJ1-2	NA	TGCAGTGCCGGGACAGGGGTGGACTATGGCTACACCTTC	CSAGTGVDYGYTF
NA	TRBV7-2	TRBJ2-2	few	TGTGCCAGCAGCCCACTTTCCGGGGAGCTGTTTTTT	CASSPLSGELFF
NA	TRBV6-2/TRBV6-3	TRBJ2-5	few	TGTGCCAGCAGTGTCCGAGGGCGCGGATGGGAGACCCAGTACTTC	CASSVRGRGWETQYF
TRBD2	TRBV6-2/TRBV6-3	TRBJ2-3	NA	TGTGCCAGCAGTTACTCGTCCCGACTAGCGGGGGCCTTCACAGATACGCAGTATTTT	CASSYSSRLAGAFTDTQYF
TRBD1	TRBV12-3/TRBV12-4	TRBJ2-1	NA	TGTGCCAGCAGTATTAACAGGGGAAGGAGCTCCTACAATGAGCAGTTCTTC	CASSINRGRSSYNEQFF
NA	TRBV6-1	TRBJ2-1	NA	TGTGCCAGCACCCAGGGGTCCTACAATGAGCAGTTCTTC	CASTQGSYNEQFF
TRBD2	TRBV7-2	TRBJ2-7	few	TGTGCCAGCAGCTTTCTCCTAGCGGGGGGGCGCTACGAGCAGTACTTC	CASSFLLAGGRYEQYF
NA	TRBV29-1	TRBJ2-5	NA	TGCAGCGCCGACAGAGGGCAGGAAGAGACCCAGTACTTC	CSADRGQEETQYF
NA	TRBV30	TRBJ1-4	few	TGTGCCTGGAGTGTAACAGGGCAAAAACTGTTTTTT	CAWSVTGQKLFF
NA	TRBV11-1	TRBJ2-3	few	TGTGCCAGCAGCCTTCGGGGGCTCACAGATACGCAGTATTTT	CASSLRGLTDTQYF
NA	TRBV6-2/TRBV6-3	TRBJ1-5	NA	TGTGCCAGCAGTAAGGCCCTCGCAGGGGACAATCAGCCCCAGCATTTT	CASSKALAGDNQPQHF
TRBD2	TRBV20-1	TRBJ2-3	many	TGCAGTGCCCAAAGGACTAGCGGGAGGGCAGATACGCAGTATTTT	CSAQRTSGRADTQYF
NA	TRBV11-2	TRBJ1-1	many	TGTGCCAGCAGCTTAAACGTCGATGGAACTGAAGCTTTCTTT	CASSLNVDGTEAFF
NA	TRBV4-2	TRBJ1-3	many	TGTGCCAGCAGCCTAGAGACAGGCCTTGGAAACACCATATATTTT	CASSLETGLGNTIYF
TRBD1	TRBV28	TRBJ2-2	NA	TGTGCCAGCATCAACAGCGGGACAGGGCTCACCGGGGAGCTGTTTTTT	CASINSGTGLTGELFF
TRBD1	TRBV2	TRBJ1-4	NA	TGTGCCAGCAGCAGGGGGAGGGATGAAAAACTGTTTTTT	CASSRGRDEKLFF
NA	TRBV2	TRBJ1-6	NA	TGTGCCAGCAGTCCGTCGGCAGGCAGCGTACCCCTCCACTTT	CASSPSAGSVPLHF
TRBD1	TRBV5-1	TRBJ2-7	few	TGCGCCAGCAGCAGGACGGGACAGCATCCCTCCTACGAGCAGTACTTC	CASSRTGQHPSYEQYF
NA	TRBV20-1	TRBJ1-1	NA	TGCAGTGCCGTAATGATGAACACTGAAGCTTTCTTT	CSAVMMNTEAFF
TRBD2	TRBV29-1	TRBJ2-5	few	TGCAGCGTTGAACCGGTAGCGGGATCAGAGACCCAGTACTTC	CSVEPVAGSETQYF
TRBD1	TRBV28	TRBJ1-2	NA	TGTGCCAGCAGTTTGGGACAGGGATGGAATGGCTACACCTTC	CASSLGQGWNGYTF
TRBD2	TRBV5-5	TRBJ2-1	NA	TGTGCCAGCAGCGCGGCGCCCGGGACTAGCGTCTACAATGAGCAGTTCTTC	CASSAAPGTSVYNEQFF
TRBD1	TRBV25-1	TRBJ2-7	NA	TGTGCCAGCAGGGGGGAACAGGGGGACTCCGAGCAGTACTTC	CASRGEQGDSEQYF
NA	TRBV7-8	TRBJ1-2	NA	TGTGCCAGCAGCTTAAACGCTCCCTATGGCTACACCTTC	CASSLNAPYGYTF
TRBD2	TRBV5-5	TRBJ2-7	few	TGTGCCAGCAGCTTCTGGGAGGGTCCCTACGAGCAGTACTTC	CASSFWEGPYEQYF
NA	TRBV7-2	TRBJ2-3	NA	TGTGCCAGCAGCTCCATGGGGGGAGCCACAGATACGCAGTATTTT	CASSSMGGATDTQYF
TRBD1	TRBV4-3	TRBJ1-3	NA	TGCGCCAGCAGCCAAGATTACAGGGGTGGAAACACCATATATTTT	CASSQDYRGGNTIYF
NA	TRBV27	TRBJ2-5	NA	TGTGCCAGCAGTTTATCCCGCCGGAGGGAGACCCAGTACTTC	CASSLSRRRETQYF
NA	TRBV7-2	TRBJ1-1	many	TGTGCCAGCAGCTTAGGGTACCGCTATGCGTTCTTT	CASSLGYRYAFF
NA	TRBV4-2	TRBJ1-5	few	TGTGCCAGCAGCCCGAACCGGGAAAGCAATCAGCCCCAGCATTTT	CASSPNRESNQPQHF
TRBD1	TRBV15	TRBJ2-7	NA	TGTGCCACCAGCAGAGCCGGGACAGGGGCTTACGAGCAGTACTTC	CATSRAGTGAYEQYF
NA	TRBV6-2/TRBV6-3	TRBJ1-2	many	TGTGCCAGCAGTTACCCCCCGGAGAATGGCTACACCTTC	CASSYPPENGYTF
NA	TRBV6-2/TRBV6-3	TRBJ2-7	NA	TGTGCCAGCAGTTACGGCTTGCGGGCACGGGCTTCGGAGCAGTACTTC	CASSYGLRARASEQYF
NA	TRBV6-6	TRBJ2-5	NA	TGTGCCAGTAGGACAGTTCAAGAGACCCAGTACTTC	CASRTVQETQYF
NA	TRBV2	TRBJ1-1	NA	TGTGCCAGCAGTGAAGAGGGCGGGTCCACTGAAGCTTTCTTT	CASSEEGGSTEAFF
NA	TRBV9	TRBJ2-1	NA	TGTGCCAGCAGCGTAGCGTACCAGATTTTAAGTCAGAGCTCCTACAATGAGCAGTTCTTC	CASSVAYQILSQSSYNEQFF
NA	TRBV4-3	TRBJ1-5	NA	TGCGCCAGCAGCCAAGATTTACGGGGAAGCAATCAGCCCCAGCATTTT	CASSQDLRGSNQPQHF
TRBD2	TRBV12-3/TRBV12-4	TRBJ2-1	many	TGTGCCAGCAGTTTCCGGACTAGCGGAGGCAATGAGCAGTTCTTC	CASSFRTSGGNEQFF
TRBD1	TRBV20-1	TRBJ1-5	many	TGCAGTGCCGCCCGGCGCCGGACAGGGGTTCAGCCCCAGCATTTT	CSAARRRTGVQPQHF
TRBD2	TRBV5-1	TRBJ2-7	few	TGCGCCAGCAGCTTGGAAGCGGGGGCGGGGTACGAGCAGTACTTC	CASSLEAGAGYEQYF
TRBD1	TRBV4-2	TRBJ1-1	many	TGTGCCAGCAAATTCGTAGGGGGCCCTAACACTGAAGCTTTCTTT	CASKFVGGPNTEAFF
NA	TRBV4-3	TRBJ1-1	many	TGCGCCAGCAGCCAAACCGTACGGACGAACACTGAAGCTTTCTTT	CASSQTVRTNTEAFF
NA	TRBV20-1	TRBJ1-1	NA	TGCAGTGCACTGATCGGGACGGCGAACACTGAAGCTTTCTTT	CSALIGTANTEAFF
TRBD2	TRBV7-2	TRBJ2-1	many	TGTGCCAGCCGGGAGGGCTCCTACAATGAGCAGTTCTTC	CASREGSYNEQFF
NA	TRBV25-1	TRBJ2-7	few	TGTGCCAGCAGTGAACAGGGGAAATCCTACGAGCAGTACTTC	CASSEQGKSYEQYF
TRBD1	TRBV24-1	TRBJ2-1	NA	TGTGCCACCAGTGATTCAGGGGGCGAGGCTGAGCAGTTCTTC	CATSDSGGEAEQFF
TRBD1	TRBV7-8	TRBJ2-5	NA	TGTGCCAGCAGCTTAGCTGCCGGGACAGGGATCCAAGCGGGGGAGACCCAGTACTTC	CASSLAAGTGIQAGETQYF
NA	TRBV29-1	TRBJ2-7	many	TGCAGCGGGGGCGGCAGCGAATTCTACGAGCAGTACTTC	CSGGGSEFYEQYF
NA	TRBV20-1	TRBJ2-3	NA	TGCAGTGCTAGAGAACCGGTCACAGATACGCAGTATTTT	CSAREPVTDTQYF
TRBD2	TRBV5-5	TRBJ2-3	NA	TGTGCCAGCAGCTTTCGGTCCCGCGGGAGGGCCATAGATACGCAGTATTTT	CASSFRSRGRAIDTQYF
NA	TRBV6-4	TRBJ2-3	NA	TGTGCCAGCAGACCCTTGTGGACAGATCGCACAGATACGCAGTATTTT	CASRPLWTDRTDTQYF
TRBD1	TRBV6-5	TRBJ1-5	many	TGTGCCAGCAGTTTTAGACAGGGTGAACAGCCCCAGCATTTT	CASSFRQGEQPQHF
NA	TRBV4-3	TRBJ2-3	NA	TGCGCCAGCAGCCAACCCGAAGTGAGACATCCCACAGATACGCAGTATTTT	CASSQPEVRHPTDTQYF
NA	TRBV29-1	TRBJ1-1	many	TGCAGCGTTGGGGTTGAAACCAGGGAGACTGAAGCTTTCTTT	CSVGVETRETEAFF